The 18 T cell receptor beta chains in this list originate from one sample, sequenced in a study of identical twins (TCRdb year 2016). Library preparation used 5' RACE. The sequencer listed for this sample is Illumina HiSeq 2000. TCRdb reanalyzed the raw reads on its own, using fastp at Q25 for trimming and MiXCR for clone calling, and kept in-frame beta chains. All rows with the same CDR3 protein become a single entry with the most common DNA and genes. The sample data list roughly 690,000 distinct CDR3 sequences, and about 20% of these were observed just once. The leading ten clones occupy around 4.4% of the sample. Separately, the same data were catalogued under a study of T cells expressing NK-cell markers.

The sequenced material came from PBMCs. These TCRs come from a woman aged 18-29 years in good health.

This chain links TRBV10-3 with TRBJ2-3; 12 bases line up with TRBD2. With 8 bases clipped from V and 3 bases from J, the junction kept 6 bases outside the gene matches. This CDR3 is built from 15 residues. Germline CDR1 is ENHRY and CDR2 is SYGVKD. The CDR3 nucleotides are TGTGCCATCGGCAGGACTAGCGGGGAAACAGATACGCAGTATTTT. Its protein product is CAIGRTSGETDTQYF.

V is TRBV5-1 and J is TRBJ2-5; 7 bases fit TRBD1. CDR1 and CDR2 (germline): SGHRS, YFSETQ. The CDR3 length is 14 residues. V gave up 2 bases and J gave up 5 bases; unmatched junction bases: 6. The CDR3 loop reads CASSLQDRIETQYF. The CDR3 nucleotides are TGCGCCAGCAGCTTACAGGACAGGATCGAGACCCAGTACTTC.

This clonotype has a handful of counts. The chain joins TRBV4-2 to TRBJ2-3; TRBD2 might be the D (5 bases). V was cut by 4 bases and J by 2 bases, with 16 bases left in between. CDR3 length: 16 amino acids. Germline values: CDR1 LGHNA, CDR2 YNFKEQ. The CDR3 coding sequence is TGTGCCAGCAGCCGAGAAGGGCGGGTTTCCACAGATACGCAGTATTTT. The encoded protein is CASSREGRVSTDTQYF.

A few counts support this clonotype. The CDR3 DNA reads as TGCAGTGCTAGCCCAGAGGGAACGAATACGCAGTATTTT. This codes for CSASPEGTNTQYF. V gene TRBV20-1 combines with J gene TRBJ2-3; possible D gene TRBD2, 5 bases. There are 13 residues in the CDR3. CDR1 and CDR2 from the germline V gene are DFQATT and SNEGSKA (reference sequence). The germline V and J ends were trimmed by 3 bases and 7 bases, with 14 bases remaining between them.

This clonotype was counted many times. The chain joins TRBV9 to TRBJ2-3; TRBD2 agrees at 9 bases. The CDR3 has 16 amino acids. V trimming: 0 bases; J trimming: 2 bases; junction bases outside the gene matches: 4. The V gene's germline CDR1 is SGDLS and CDR2 YYNGEE. CDR3 in amino acids: CASSVAAGGITDTQYF. In nucleotides, the CDR3 is TGTGCCAGCAGCGTAGCGGCGGGAGGGATCACAGATACGCAGTATTTT.

This chain's CDR3 is CAGLGARYKDTQYF. The CDR3 DNA reads as TGCGCCGGCTTAGGGGCGCGATACAAAGATACGCAGTATTTT. V usage is TRBV10-1 and J usage is TRBJ2-3; possibly TRBD1 for D (5 bases). Per germline, CDR1 WNHNN and CDR2 SYGVQD (reference sequence). This CDR3 has 14 residues. V was cut by 11 bases and J by 5 bases, with 20 bases left in between.

The chain is built from TRBV5-8 and TRBJ1-5; 7 bases fit TRBD1. The V segment lost 2 bases and the J segment 6 bases; nucleotides outside the gene matches: 2. The CDR3 has 13 amino acids. Looked up from germline, CDR1 is SGHTS and CDR2 is YDEGEE. Written as DNA, the CDR3 is TGTGCCAGCAGCTTCGGACAGGCTCAGCCCCAGCATTTT. It encodes CASSFGQAQPQHF.

A word on this clonotype: Compared with germline, one end of the junction differs, possibly owing to a read error. The chain is built from TRBV7-7 and TRBJ2-1; 10 bases map to TRBD2. This CDR3 is built from 13 residues. CDR1 is SSHAT and CDR2 is FNYEAQ in the germline V gene (reference sequence). CDR3 coding DNA: TGTGCTAGCAGCTTAGCGGGGGGCGTAGAGCAGTTCTTC. Translated, it gives CASSLAGGVEQFF.

Comment on this clonotype: The junction departs from germline at one end; a sequencing error may be responsible. The chain couples TRBV20-1 to TRBJ2-7; the D is unclear. Per the germline V gene, CDR1 is DFQATT and CDR2 is SNEGSKA (reference sequence). The CDR3 totals 12 residues. CDR3 nucleotide sequence: TGCAGTGCTTCGGGCCAATCCGATACGAGTTTTTTC. Translation gives CSASGQSDTSFF.

This clonotype came up once. CDR3 sequence reads: CASSFGLVNTGELFF. CDR3 DNA: TGTGCCAGCAGCTTCGGTTTAGTGAACACCGGGGAGCTGTTTTTT. The chain joins TRBV11-2 to TRBJ2-2, with no clear D. Trimming pared 3 bases from V and 1 base from J, leaving 9 bases between. CDR1 and CDR2 from the germline V gene are SGHAT and FQNNGV. The CDR3 sequence is 15 residues long.

This clonotype was seen a handful of times. The V call is TRBV12-3 or TRBV12-4, the J call TRBJ2-5, with a tentative D call TRBD1 (5 bases). The CDR3 runs 14 residues. Between the trimmed V and J ends, which lost 6 bases and 5 bases, there was a span of 16 bases. CDR3 in amino acids: CASRTDTMSETQYF. The CDR3 coding sequence is TGTGCCAGCAGAACGGACACAATGAGTGAGACCCAGTACTTC.

The chain employs TRBV20-1 and TRBJ2-3; 8 positions match TRBD2. V dropped 3 bases and J dropped 1; count of bases not matched to a gene: 3. CDR1 is DFQATT, CDR2 SNEGSKA, per germline (reference sequence). The CDR3 consists of 14 residues. In DNA form, the CDR3 reads TGCAGTGCTAGGGTGACTAGCGGCACAGATACGCAGTATTTT. Protein product: CSARVTSGTDTQYF.

In this sample, this clonotype turned up many times. This rearrangement joins TRBV12-3 or TRBV12-4 to TRBJ2-7, with TRBD2 matching over 7 bases. CDR3 length: 14 residues. The trim removed 0 bases at V and 5 bases at J, leaving 4 bases unmatched. The CDR3 reads CASSLAAGVNEQYF. The DNA of the CDR3 is TGTGCCAGCAGTTTAGCGGCGGGAGTAAACGAGCAGTACTTC.

The chain couples TRBV14 to TRBJ2-7; possibly TRBD1 or TRBD2 for D (6 bases each). The germline CDR1 and CDR2 sequences are SGHDN and FVKESK. This CDR3 has 15 amino acids. V was trimmed by 2 bases and J by 8 bases, leaving 19 bases between them. The CDR3 nucleotides are TGTGCCAGCAGCCAAATAAGGGGGGCAGGGTTGAAGCAGTACTTC. Translation gives CASSQIRGAGLKQYF.

The chain is built from TRBV10-2 and TRBJ2-7; a weak D match, TRBD1 (5 bases). Germline CDR1 reads WSHSY; CDR2 reads SAAADI. The ends were cut back, 4 bases at V and 7 bases at J, with 17 bases in the middle. The CDR3 is 14 residues long. CDR3 DNA: TGCGCCAGCAGTGGGGCCTTTCTTAGGGGAGAGCAGTACTTC. Its protein is CASSGAFLRGEQYF.

In its sample, this clonotype was seen a few times. This chain links TRBV13 with TRBJ2-7, with TRBD2 matching over 8 bases. The CDR3 is 13 residues long. Germline loops: CDR1 PRHDT, CDR2 FYEKMQ (reference sequence). Germline trimming cut 5 bases from V and 7 bases from J; bases unmatched to any gene: 7. This chain's CDR3 is CASSHSGVGEQYF. CDR3 coding DNA: TGTGCCAGCAGCCATAGCGGGGTGGGGGAGCAGTACTTC. Using reference TRBV13 and TRBJ2-7 for the parts outside the CDR3, the full variable domain is AAGVIQSPRHLIKEKRETATLKCYPIPRHDTVYWYQQGPGQDPQFLISFYEKMQSDKGSIPDRFSAQQFSDYHSELNMSSLELGDSALYFCASSHSGVGEQYFGPGTRLTVT.

The rearrangement joins TRBV20-1 to TRBJ2-5; 11 bases line up with TRBD2. CDR1 is DFQATT and CDR2 is SNEGSKA in the germline V gene (reference sequence). V shed 4 bases, J shed 3 bases, and the junction held 7 bases outside the gene matches. The CDR3 is 15 residues long. CDR3 nucleotide sequence: TGCAGTGCTAAGCGACTAGCGGGGTATAAAGAGACCCAGTACTTC. Translation gives CSAKRLAGYKETQYF.

The chain joins TRBV3-1 to TRBJ2-5; TRBD2 matches 12 bases. The ends lost 1 base at V and 2 bases at J; junction bases unmatched: 8. The CDR3 runs 18 residues. The germline V gene has CDR1 LGHDT and CDR2 YNNKEL (reference sequence). The CDR3 sequence: CASSQGRLAGASQETQYF. CDR3 DNA: TGTGCCAGCAGCCAAGGCAGACTAGCGGGGGCCAGTCAAGAGACCCAGTACTTC.